This T cell receptor (beta chain) stems from a study of post-analysis software for immune sequencing data. For the study at large: Relapsing-remitting, secondary progressive and progressive-relapsing multiple sclerosis courses were included. Study results and limitations: Significantly decreased normalized Chao1 diversity was recorded for multiple sclerosis patients relative to controls. With F measure, samples from one preparation batch clustered together strongly.

Details on this clonotype: Its antigen is not known.

Unique-molecular-identifier-tagged TCR beta cDNA libraries were used. Input of about 0.95 to 11 million T cells yielded roughly 0.5 million cDNA molecules. TCRdb itself ran the PCR reads through MiXCR, one entry per CDR3 protein. Of hundreds of thousands of distinct CDR3 sequences in the sample, roughly 30% were seen once. The sequence came from a girl under 18 with multiple sclerosis. What was sequenced was blood.

As DNA, the CDR3 is TGTGCCAGCAGCTTCTGGCGGGGGGATACGCAGTATTTT. It translates to CASSFWRGDTQYF. The rearrangement joins TRBV7-2 to TRBJ2-3; 7 bases map to TRBD2. This CDR3 spans 13 amino acids. V lost 3 bases, J lost 6 bases, and 3 bases stayed unmatched. Germline CDR1 is SGHTA and CDR2 is FQGNSA.